This entry lists 29 T cell receptor beta chains sequenced from one sample in a study of Tregs in tolerant kidney transplant recipients. Assay: immunoSEQ multiplex PCR; the TCRdb copy retains only in-frame clones and omits some. This table holds tens of thousands of clones, less than 90% found once. The sample comprised CD4+ T cells from blood. The receptors originated from a human donor in good health.

CDR3 in DNA: TGTGCCAGCAGACGACAGGTTGGCAATCAGCCCCAGCATTTT. Translating gives CASRRQVGNQPQHF. The chain links TRBV6-5 to TRBJ1-5, with D tentatively TRBD1 (6 bases). The V gene's germline CDR1 is MNHEY and CDR2 SVGAGI. Trimming removed 6 bases at V and 2 bases at J, with 11 bases between. The CDR3 is 14 residues long.

This chain connects TRBV5-1 to TRBJ2-3, with no clear D. The CDR3 extends over 12 amino acids. Germline V lookup: CDR1 SGHRS, CDR2 YFSETQ. V lost 4 bases and J lost 5, with 8 bases in between. CDR3 bases: TGCGCCAGCAGCCCCGGTCGAGATACGCAGTATTTT. It specifies CASSPGRDTQYF.

The genes are TRBV4-1 and TRBJ1-1; 7 bases agree with TRBD1. The CDR3 length is 15 residues. The germline V gene encodes CDR1 MGHRA and CDR2 YSYEKL. V was pared by 3 bases and J by 11 bases, with 15 bases of the junction left unmatched. The CDR3 sequence is CASSHLLDREVLAFF. CDR3 DNA: TGCGCCAGCAGCCACCTCCTCGACAGGGAGGTTTTGGCTTTCTTT.

The chain is built from TRBV7-6 and TRBJ2-1; 9 bases are a match to TRBD2. The CDR3 loop spans 15 amino acids. The germline gives CDR1 SGHVS, CDR2 FNYEAQ. V was clipped by 2 bases and J by 10 bases; unmatched bases: 9. The CDR3 sequence: CASSLLPLAGREQFF. For the CDR3, the DNA is TGTGCCAGCAGCTTACTCCCCCTAGCGGGGCGCGAGCAGTTCTTC. The full variable domain, rest sourced from reference TRBV7-6 and TRBJ2-1, is GAGVSQSPRYKVTKRGQDVALRCDPISGHVSLYWYRQALGQGPEFLTYFNYEAQQDKSGLPNDRFSAERPEGSISTLTIQRTEQRDSAMYRCASSLLPLAGREQFFGPGTRLTVL.

The chain is built from TRBV29-1 and TRBJ2-7; 8 bases fit TRBD2. V shed 0 bases and J 3 bases; nucleotides not matched to a gene: 10. The germline CDR1 and CDR2 sequences are SQVTM and ANQGSEA. The CDR3 is 16 amino acids. For the CDR3, the DNA is TGCAGCGTTGAAGATCGGTCAGCGGGAGTACTCTACGAGCAGTACTTC. Its translation: CSVEDRSAGVLYEQYF.

The table lists this clone with a count of one. CDR3 DNA: TGCGCCAGCAGCCAAGTGACTAGCGGGAGAAGGGATACGCAGTATTTT. It translates to CASSQVTSGRRDTQYF. The V and J genes are TRBV4-1 and TRBJ2-3; 12 bases fit TRBD2. Losses at the gene ends were 1 base for V and 6 bases for J; bases not matched to a gene: 5. The CDR3 loop spans 16 amino acids. Germline loops: CDR1 MGHRA, CDR2 YSYEKL.

As regards this clone: Relative to the germline gene, one junction end is altered; a read error may explain this. J is TRBJ2-5 and V is TRBV11-2, with 7 bases lining up with TRBD2. This CDR3 has 14 residues. Germline V gene lookup returns CDR1 SGHAT and CDR2 FQNNGV. The CDR3, as DNA: TGTGCCAGCAGCTTAGGGACCTCTAGCGGATCCCCGAACTTC. Translated: CASSLGTSSGSPNF.

V gene TRBV14 combines with J gene TRBJ1-2; D gene unclear. CDR1 SGHDN and CDR2 FVKESK come from the germline V gene. Deletions cut 1 base from V and 3 bases from J, with 12 bases between. This CDR3 comprises 15 residues. CDR3 residues: CASSQVGREYYGYTF. The DNA for the CDR3 is TGTGCCAGCAGCCAAGTCGGTAGGGAATACTATGGCTACACCTTC.

The J gene is TRBJ1-1, the V gene TRBV11-2, with 7 bases matching TRBD1. After removal of 3 bases from V and 4 bases from J, the junction contained 5 bases not matched to a gene. In germline, CDR1 is SGHAT, CDR2 FQNNGV. CDR3 length equals 14 residues. The CDR3 reads CASSFVRGGTEAFF. The CDR3 nucleotides are TGTGCCAGCAGCTTTGTCAGGGGGGGCACTGAAGCTTTCTTT.

This chain links TRBV5-4 with TRBJ2-3; 7 nucleotides align to TRBD2. This CDR3 is 13 amino acids long. Germline V CDR1 and CDR2: SGHNT, YYREEE (reference sequence). V dropped 3 bases and J dropped 3; count of bases not matched to a gene: 1. The CDR3 DNA reads as TGTGCCAGCAGCTGGGGGGGAACAGATACGCAGTATTTT. Encoded protein: CASSWGGTDTQYF.

This chain joins TRBV7-2 and TRBJ2-7; D uncertain. This CDR3 region has 13 residues. CDR1 SGHTA and CDR2 FQGNSA come from the germline V gene. Trimming left V 5 bases short and J 2 bases short, with 10 bases between. CDR3 in amino acids: CASSNPPTYEQYF. The CDR3 DNA sequence: TGTGCCAGCAGCAACCCCCCCACCTACGAGCAGTACTTC.

The chain carries TRBV19 and TRBJ2-3; 7 bases agree with TRBD1. Germline V gene lookup returns CDR1 LNHDA and CDR2 SQIVND (reference sequence). CDR3 length: 15 amino acids. J gave up 5 bases and V 4 bases, and 9 bases lay outside the gene matches. This CDR3 reads CASSRRGTDQDTQYF. Written as DNA, the CDR3 is TGTGCCAGTAGTAGAAGGGGGACAGATCAAGATACGCAGTATTTT.

This chain links TRBV5-5 with TRBJ1-2; D remains unclear. The length of the CDR3 is 12 residues. Germline CDR1 SGHKS, CDR2 YYEKEE (reference sequence). V was pared by 1 base and J by 6 bases, with 7 bases between. The CDR3 DNA reads as TGTGCCAGCAGCTTGCAGGAGAATGGCTACACCTTC. Its translation: CASSLQENGYTF.

V gene TRBV9 combines with J gene TRBJ2-3; 7 positions agree with TRBD1. The CDR3 spans 18 residues. V shed 3 bases and J 4 bases; nucleotides not matched to a gene: 17. Germline loops: CDR1 SGDLS, CDR2 YYNGEE. The CDR3 DNA follows: TGTGCCAGCAGCGCCCTAACCCCTGGCCCAGGGGGAGCAGATACGCAGTATTTT. Translating it yields CASSALTPGPGGADTQYF. The full variable domain, its missing parts supplied by reference TRBV9 and TRBJ2-3, is DSGVTQTPKHLITATGQRVTLRCSPRSGDLSVYWYQQSLDQGLQFLIQYYNGEERAKGNILERFSAQQFPDLHSELNLSSLELGDSALYFCASSALTPGPGGADTQYFGPGTRLTVL.

The rearrangement joins TRBV7-9 to TRBJ2-3; TRBD1 or TRBD2 may be the D gene (5 bases each). CDR1 is SEHNR and CDR2 is FQNEAQ in the germline V gene (reference sequence). The CDR3 contains 17 residues. Trimming stripped 3 bases from V and 4 bases from J, with 20 bases between. As DNA, the CDR3 is TGTGCCAGCAGCTTCCCCTCGGGACCCCGCAGGTCAGATACGCAGTATTTT. It yields the protein CASSFPSGPRRSDTQYF.

The V gene is TRBV14, the J gene TRBJ1-1, with D unresolved. With 1 base removed from V and 2 bases from J, the gap between germline ends came to 5 bases. Germline V gene lookup returns CDR1 SGHDN and CDR2 FVKESK. The CDR3 has 13 residues. For the CDR3, the DNA is TGTGCCAGCAGCCAAGTTCTAAACACTGAAGCTTTCTTT. Amino acids: CASSQVLNTEAFF.

The sample holds one count of this clone. The rearrangement links TRBV19 to TRBJ2-7, with 7 bases that match TRBD2. Trimming at V came to 10 bases and at J to 1 base, leaving 13 bases not matched to a gene. Germline V gene lookup returns CDR1 LNHDA and CDR2 SQIVND (reference sequence). CDR3 length: 15 residues. The DNA of the CDR3 is TGTGCCACCAGTATGAATAGGGAGGGGTCCTACGAGCAGTACTTC. Protein: CATSMNREGSYEQYF.

The chain couples TRBV6-5 to TRBJ2-7; possibly TRBD1 for D (6 bases). Germline loops: CDR1 MNHEY, CDR2 SVGAGI. The CDR3 has 14 residues. Trimming removed 6 bases at V and 5 bases at J, with 17 bases between. CDR3 loop: CASSPRGYRNEQYF. In DNA, the CDR3 is TGTGCCAGCAGCCCTAGGGGGTATCGGAACGAGCAGTACTTC.

This clone is a singleton in its sample. V is TRBV29-1 and J is TRBJ1-2; 12 nucleotides agree with TRBD1. V shed 4 bases, J shed 1 base, and the junction held 7 bases outside the gene matches. Germline V gene lookup returns CDR1 SQVTM and CDR2 ANQGSEA. The CDR3 consists of 16 residues. The CDR3 region is CSVGLGQGALNYGYTF. The CDR3, as DNA: TGCAGCGTTGGTTTGGGACAGGGGGCGCTTAACTATGGCTACACCTTC. Complete variable domain (other parts from reference TRBV29-1 and TRBJ1-2): SAVISQKPSRDICQRGTSLTIQCQVDSQVTMMFWYRQQPGQSLTLIATANQGSEATYESGFVIDKFPISRPNLTFSTLTVSNMSPEDSSIYLCSVGLGQGALNYGYTFGSGTRLTVV.

The chain combines TRBV2 with TRBJ2-5; D is possibly TRBD1 or TRBD2 (7 bases each). Trimming shortened V by 7 bases and J by 5 bases, and 17 bases separated the two germline ends. Germline V gives CDR1 SNHLY, CDR2 FYNNEI. The CDR3 consists of 14 residues. The CDR3 protein is CASNLQGRGETQYF. Here the CDR3 DNA reads TGTGCCAGCAACCTACAGGGGAGGGGGGAGACCCAGTACTTC.

V usage is TRBV11-2 and J usage is TRBJ1-1; possible D gene TRBD1, 6 bases. The CDR3 is 14 amino acids. The germline V and J ends were trimmed by 3 bases and 1 base, with 9 bases remaining between them. The germline V gene encodes CDR1 SGHAT and CDR2 FQNNGV. The CDR3 is CASSFQGPNTEAFF. CDR3 DNA: TGTGCCAGCAGCTTCCAGGGGCCGAACACTGAAGCTTTCTTT.

The chain couples TRBV7-3 to TRBJ2-2; D uncertain. The germline V gene encodes CDR1 SGHTA and CDR2 FQGTGA. The CDR3 runs to 14 residues. V lost 0 bases to trimming and J lost 2 bases, with 4 bases between them. The CDR3 nucleotides read TGTGCCAGCAGCTTAACTCGCAACACCGGGGAGCTGTTTTTT. Protein: CASSLTRNTGELFF.

The gene calls are TRBV29-1 and TRBJ2-1, with 13 nucleotides matching TRBD2. The CDR3 runs 15 residues. Looked up from germline, CDR1 is SQVTM and CDR2 is ANQGSEA. V was clipped by 4 bases and J by 10 bases; unmatched bases: 10. CDR3 amino acids: CSVVGTSGNLPEQFF. The CDR3 DNA follows: TGCAGCGTTGTAGGGACTAGCGGGAATCTCCCCGAGCAGTTCTTC.

The chain uses TRBV7-6 and TRBJ2-1, with D tentatively TRBD1 or TRBD2 (5 bases each). The ends were cut back, 0 bases at V and 6 bases at J, with 12 bases in the middle. The CDR3 extends over 15 amino acids. Germline V gene lookup returns CDR1 SGHVS and CDR2 FNYEAQ. CDR3 nucleotide sequence: TGTGCCAGCAGCTTAGCGGAGGCAAGGGGCAATGAGCAGTTCTTC. Its translation: CASSLAEARGNEQFF.

The gene calls are TRBV11-3 and TRBJ1-1; no clear D. This CDR3 spans 13 amino acids. Germline V lookup: CDR1 SGHNT, CDR2 YENEEA. V lost 2 bases to trimming and J lost 2 bases, with 6 bases between them. This chain's CDR3 is CASSLSPNTEAFF. The CDR3 DNA follows: TGTGCCAGCAGCTTAAGCCCCAACACTGAAGCTTTCTTT.

This clone came up a few times. The chain links TRBV11-2 to TRBJ1-1; no clear D. The CDR3 totals 14 residues. Trimming took off 3 bases at V and 1 base at J, with 9 bases between the two ends. Germline assignment: CDR1 SGHAT and CDR2 FQNNGV. CDR3 sequence: CASSLHQENTEAFF. Written as DNA, the CDR3 is TGTGCCAGCAGCTTGCATCAGGAGAACACTGAAGCTTTCTTT.

The chain uses TRBV10-2 and TRBJ2-5, with 12 positions matching TRBD2. V shed 8 bases and J 5 bases; nucleotides not matched to a gene: 9. The CDR3 totals 15 residues. Germline-derived CDR1 and CDR2 are WSHSY and SAAADI. CDR3 region: CASRPLAGGGETQYF. The CDR3 DNA is TGCGCCAGCCGCCCACTAGCGGGGGGTGGGGAGACCCAGTACTTC.

The CDR3 loop is CASSPPSSLAGTHRGGYNQPQHF. For the CDR3, the DNA is TGTGCCAGCTCACCACCGTCCTCTCTGGCTGGGACCCACCGCGGGGGCTACAATCAGCCCCAGCATTTT. This chain uses TRBV18 with TRBJ1-5; possible D gene TRBD1, 6 bases. Per the germline V gene, CDR1 is KGHSH and CDR2 is LQKENI. Deletions cut 0 bases from V and 3 bases from J, with 33 bases between. This CDR3 region has 23 residues.

This chain uses TRBV6-5 with TRBJ2-7, with no clear D. The CDR3 sequence is 14 residues long. The germline V gene encodes CDR1 MNHEY and CDR2 SVGAGI. Trimming left V 0 bases short and J 2 bases short, with 8 bases between. The CDR3 spells CASSYSRTTYEQYF. As DNA, the CDR3 is TGTGCCAGCAGTTACTCGAGAACTACCTACGAGCAGTACTTC.